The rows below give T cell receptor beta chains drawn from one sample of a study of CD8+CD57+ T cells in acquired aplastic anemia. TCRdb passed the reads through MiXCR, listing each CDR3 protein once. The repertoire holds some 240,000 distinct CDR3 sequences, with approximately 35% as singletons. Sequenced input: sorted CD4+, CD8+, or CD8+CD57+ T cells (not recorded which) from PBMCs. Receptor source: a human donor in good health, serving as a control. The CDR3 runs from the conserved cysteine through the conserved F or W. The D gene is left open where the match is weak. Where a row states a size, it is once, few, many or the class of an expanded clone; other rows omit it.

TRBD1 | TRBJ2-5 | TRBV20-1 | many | TGCAGTGCGAGACAGGGGAGCGGGGAGACCCAGTACTTC | CSARQGSGETQYF
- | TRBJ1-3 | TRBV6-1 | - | TGTGCCAGCAGTGCGCTCAAAGGCTCTGGAAACACCATATATTTT | CASSALKGSGNTIYF
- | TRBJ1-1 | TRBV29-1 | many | TGCAGCGTTAAACAGCCGAAGAACACTGAAGCTTTCTTT | CSVKQPKNTEAFF
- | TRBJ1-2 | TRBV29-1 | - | TGCAGCGTTGAAGATCTTGGGACAAACTATGGCTACACCTTC | CSVEDLGTNYGYTF
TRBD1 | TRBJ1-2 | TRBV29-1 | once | TGCAGCGCTACAGGGACAGTGGATAACTATGGCTACACCTTC | CSATGTVDNYGYTF
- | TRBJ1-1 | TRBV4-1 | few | TGCGCCAGCAGCCGACTGGGGTTGAACACTGAAGCTTTCTTT | CASSRLGLNTEAFF
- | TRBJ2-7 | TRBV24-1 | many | TGTGCCACCAGGGGGGCTGACAGCTACGAGCAGTACTTC | CATRGADSYEQYF
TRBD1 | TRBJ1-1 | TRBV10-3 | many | TGTGCCATCAGACGGACAGGGATCGACACTGAAGCTTTCTTT | CAIRRTGIDTEAFF
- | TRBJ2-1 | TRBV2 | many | TGTGCCAGCCTCCCGTGGAGCTACAATGAGCAGTTCTTC | CASLPWSYNEQFF
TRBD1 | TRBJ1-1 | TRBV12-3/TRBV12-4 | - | TGTGCCAGCAGTCCTCGGGGACAGGGTGCCACTGAAGCTTTCTTT | CASSPRGQGATEAFF
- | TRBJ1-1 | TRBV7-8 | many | TGTGCCAGCAGCTTAGTAAACCGGAACACTGAAGCTTTCTTT | CASSLVNRNTEAFF
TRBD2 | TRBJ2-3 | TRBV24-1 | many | TGTGCCACCAGTGTCCCCATCGGACTAGCGGGAGAGAGGGGCACAGATACGCAGTATTTT | CATSVPIGLAGERGTDTQYF
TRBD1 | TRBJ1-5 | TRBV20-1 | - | TGCAGTGCTGGAACGGGGACAGGGGCCAATCAGCCCCAGCATTTT | CSAGTGTGANQPQHF
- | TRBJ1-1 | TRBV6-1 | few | TGTGCCAGCAGTCCACGACGAGGGGGGGACACTGAAGCTTTCTTT | CASSPRRGGDTEAFF
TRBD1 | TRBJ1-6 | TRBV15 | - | TGTGCCACCAGCAGAGTCGACAGGGATAATTCACCCCTCCACTTT | CATSRVDRDNSPLHF
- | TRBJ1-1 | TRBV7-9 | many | TGTGCCAGCAGCCCTGGACAGTTCAACACTGAAGCTTTCTTT | CASSPGQFNTEAFF
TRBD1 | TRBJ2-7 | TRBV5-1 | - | TGCGCCAGCAGCTTGGGCGGGCTTATTATCCGAAAGGGGGCCCACGAGCAGTACTTC | CASSLGGLIIRKGAHEQYF
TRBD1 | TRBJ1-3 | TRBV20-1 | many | TGCAGTGCTTCGGACAGGGCTGGAAACACCATATATTTT | CSASDRAGNTIYF
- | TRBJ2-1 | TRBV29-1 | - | TGCAGCGTCGAGCCACTTTTCCAAAACCACAATGAGCAGTTCTTC | CSVEPLFQNHNEQFF
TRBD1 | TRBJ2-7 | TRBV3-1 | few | TGTGCCAGCAGCCTAGGGACAGCGAGTTCCTACGAGCAGTACTTC | CASSLGTASSYEQYF